These 26 T cell receptor beta chains were all obtained from the same sample, sequenced in a study of a mutant IDH1 vaccine in newly diagnosed glioma. Time point indicated: baseline, week 1 (first vaccination visit). Treatment indicated: pre-vaccination baseline after standard-of-care therapy. This table comes from immunoSEQ multiplex PCR, and its TCRdb copy is limited to in-frame clones, with some not included. The data show 90,000 to 100,000 clones, with 70% to 90% seen just once and 0.5% to 0.6% held by the top ten. The sequencing used PBMCs, collected from a glioma patient treated with radiotherapy, temozolomide or both. Source of these receptors: a woman aged 45-65 years with glioma.

The V and J genes are TRBV19 and TRBJ2-3, with a weak D call TRBD1 (5 bases). This CDR3 spans 14 amino acids. Trimming cost V 5 bases and J 6 bases, with 15 bases left between them. Germline lookup yields CDR1 LNHDA and CDR2 SQIVND (reference sequence). Here the CDR3 DNA reads TGTGCCAGTAGTCCCAGGGAACACGAGGATACGCAGTATTTT. Its translation is CASSPREHEDTQYF.

The V call is TRBV6-6, the J call TRBJ2-5; D is unclear. CDR3 length: 11 amino acids. Germline V gives CDR1 MNHNY, CDR2 SVGAGI (reference sequence). Between the trimmed V and J ends, which lost 7 bases and 5 bases, there was a span of 8 bases. CDR3 in amino acids: CASTSLETQYF. CDR3 nucleotides: TGTGCCAGCACGAGTCTGGAGACCCAGTACTTC.

The chain recombines TRBV4-2 with TRBJ2-5; 7 positions agree with TRBD2. After removal of 0 bases from V and 5 bases from J, the junction contained 12 bases not matched to a gene. Per the germline V gene, CDR1 is LGHNA and CDR2 is YNFKEQ. The CDR3 spans 17 residues. CDR3 amino acids: CASSQEGPGRRGETQYF. As DNA, the CDR3 is TGTGCCAGCAGCCAAGAAGGTCCCGGGAGGCGGGGGGAGACCCAGTACTTC.

The chain has TRBV5-8 and TRBJ2-7; 8 bases line up with TRBD2. J was trimmed by 3 bases and V by 4 bases; bases with no gene match: 3. This CDR3 spans 13 amino acids. Germline CDR1 reads SGHTS; CDR2 reads YDEGEE. The CDR3 here is CASSPAGGYEQYF. DNA for the CDR3: TGTGCCAGCAGCCCCGCGGGAGGCTACGAGCAGTACTTC. The full variable domain, with the rest looked up from reference TRBV5-8 and TRBJ2-7, is EAGVTQSPTHLIKTRGQQATLRCSPISGHTSVYWYQQALGLGLQFLLWYDEGEERNRGNFPPRFSGRQFPNYSSELNVNALELEDSALYLCASSPAGGYEQYFGPGTRLTVT.

This chain links TRBV28 with TRBJ2-7; D possibly uses TRBD1 or TRBD2 (6 bases each). Germline CDR1 is MDHEN and CDR2 is SYDVKM. V lost 2 bases and J lost 4, with 12 bases in between. The CDR3 has 14 amino acids. The CDR3: CASSLGGGGYEQYF. DNA for the CDR3: TGTGCCAGCAGTTTAGGCGGAGGGGGATACGAGCAGTACTTC.

V gene TRBV11-2 combines with J gene TRBJ2-1; 7 nucleotides align to TRBD2. Germline V CDR1 and CDR2: SGHAT, FQNNGV. The ends lost 9 bases at V and 12 bases at J; junction bases unmatched: 17. The CDR3 spans 14 residues. The DNA for the CDR3 is TGTGCCAGTAATCGCGGGACTACGGGCCCGGGGCAGTTCTTC. Residues: CASNRGTTGPGQFF.

The genes are TRBV6-1 and TRBJ2-5, with a possible D match to TRBD1 (6 bases). Germline CDR1 and CDR2: MNHNS and SASEGT. The CDR3 is 12 amino acids. Trimming stripped 6 bases from V and 7 bases from J, with 12 bases between. CDR3 region: CASRGTYGTQYF. CDR3 in DNA: TGTGCCAGCAGAGGGACATACGGGACCCAGTACTTC.

V gene TRBV9 combines with J gene TRBJ1-3, with D possibly being TRBD1 (6 bases). Trimming pared 4 bases from V and 5 bases from J, leaving 28 bases between. Germline V gene data show CDR1 as SGDLS and CDR2 as YYNGEE. The CDR3 loop spans 19 amino acids. The CDR3 DNA follows: TGTGCCAGCAGCAGTCCGGGCGGGGGCGAGCCACATTTTAGAAACACCATATATTTT. Its protein product is CASSSPGGGEPHFRNTIYF.

The rearrangement uses TRBV29-1 and TRBJ2-7; 8 bases map to TRBD1. This CDR3 has 14 amino acids. Germline CDR1 and CDR2: SQVTM and ANQGSEA. Trimming took 6 bases from V and 1 from J; bases not matched to a gene: 8. The chain's CDR3 is CSVLGGQGSYEQYF. CDR3 bases: TGCAGCGTCCTCGGCGGACAGGGTTCCTACGAGCAGTACTTC.

V usage is TRBV7-9 and J usage is TRBJ1-1, with 10 bases fitting TRBD1. V lost 3 bases to trimming and J lost 10 bases; unmatched junction nucleotides: 5. The CDR3 spans 13 residues. CDR1 is SEHNR and CDR2 is FQNEAQ in the germline V gene (reference sequence). The CDR3 sequence: CASSFTGQGVAFF. The CDR3 DNA reads TGTGCCAGCAGCTTCACCGGACAGGGGGTAGCTTTCTTT.

The genes are TRBV2 and TRBJ1-5; 10 nucleotides match TRBD1. J was trimmed by 5 bases and V by 7 bases; bases with no gene match: 5. The CDR3 totals 14 residues. Germline V gene data show CDR1 as SNHLY and CDR2 as FYNNEI. CDR3 loop: CASNPGTGDQPQHF. For the CDR3, the DNA is TGTGCCAGCAATCCCGGGACAGGGGATCAGCCCCAGCATTTT.

The chain links TRBV5-8 to TRBJ1-2; D not certain. The CDR3 sequence is 13 residues long. The V end was cut by 0 bases, the J end by 4 bases, with 7 bases between. Germline lookup yields CDR1 SGHTS and CDR2 YDEGEE. Here the CDR3 reads CASSLGNSYGYTF. The CDR3 DNA reads as TGTGCCAGCAGCTTGGGGAATAGCTATGGCTACACCTTC.

This clone was counted between two and nine times. The V and J genes are TRBV18 and TRBJ2-1; D not certain. Germline lookup yields CDR1 KGHSH and CDR2 LQKENI. V was clipped by 0 bases and J by 7 bases, with 7 bases between them. The CDR3 is 13 amino acids. The CDR3 reads CASSPPTLNEQFF. The CDR3 DNA sequence: TGTGCCAGCTCACCACCGACTCTGAATGAGCAGTTCTTC.

The chain links TRBV4-1 to TRBJ2-1; the match to TRBD2 covers 7 bases. CDR1 and CDR2 (germline): MGHRA, YSYEKL. V lost 3 bases and J lost 7; bases outside the gene matches: 15. There are 17 residues in the CDR3. The CDR3 spells CASSHFVRGRAVNEQFF. CDR3 sequence (DNA): TGCGCCAGCAGCCACTTCGTCCGAGGGAGGGCCGTGAATGAGCAGTTCTTC.

This clone showed up just a few times. The chain joins TRBV6-1 to TRBJ1-1; D may be TRBD1 (5 bases). Germline CDR1 and CDR2: MNHNS and SASEGT. The CDR3 is made up of 12 amino acids. Trimming removed 7 bases from V and 7 bases from J, with 13 bases in between. The CDR3 protein is CASIGGQVEAFF. The CDR3 region has the DNA TGTGCCAGCATAGGTGGACAAGTTGAAGCTTTCTTT.

V is TRBV5-1 and J is TRBJ1-6; D may be TRBD1 (5 bases). CDR3 length: 15 amino acids. From germline, CDR1 is SGHRS and CDR2 YFSETQ. Trimming stripped 0 bases from V and 4 bases from J, with 8 bases between. The CDR3 spells CASSLDQGYNSPLHF. The CDR3 nucleotides read TGCGCCAGCAGCTTGGATCAGGGTTATAATTCACCCCTCCACTTT.

This clone was recorded a few times. Other DNA sequences of this sample code for an identical CDR3. CDR3 region: CASSLRGEQPQHF. CDR3 sequence (DNA): TGTGCCAGCAGTCTAAGGGGGGAACAGCCCCAGCATTTT. The genes are TRBV27 and TRBJ1-5, with D possibly matching TRBD1 (6 bases). The germline V gene encodes CDR1 MNHEY and CDR2 SMNVEV (reference sequence). CDR3 length: 13 residues. Trimming took 5 bases from V and 7 from J, leaving 12 bases between them.

V is TRBV13 and J is TRBJ2-7; weak D call: TRBD1 (5 bases). Germline CDR1 reads PRHDT; CDR2 reads FYEKMQ (reference sequence). Trimming stripped 2 bases from V and 3 bases from J, with 11 bases between. The CDR3 covers 14 residues. The CDR3 is CASSLNRIGYEQYF. The CDR3 DNA reads as TGTGCCAGCAGCTTAAACAGGATAGGCTACGAGCAGTACTTC.

This clone was seen just once. Other DNA sequences in the same sample also yield this CDR3. The CDR3 reads CAIRLTSARDTQYF. CDR3 nucleotide sequence: TGTGCCATCAGACTGACTAGTGCCAGAGATACGCAGTATTTT. This chain links TRBV10-3 with TRBJ2-3; a possible D gene is TRBD2 (6 bases). CDR1 and CDR2 (germline): ENHRY, SYGVKD. Trimming left V 6 bases short and J 5 bases short, with 15 bases between. This CDR3 region has 14 residues.

The chain carries TRBV2 and TRBJ1-5; maybe TRBD1 (6 bases). Trimming left V 7 bases short and J 0 bases short, with 25 bases between. This CDR3 has 19 residues. The germline CDR1 and CDR2 sequences are SNHLY and FYNNEI. This CDR3 is CASKKGGVVTGYSNQPQHF. The CDR3 DNA reads as TGTGCCAGCAAGAAGGGGGGGGTGGTTACAGGGTATAGCAATCAGCCCCAGCATTTT. The whole variable domain, remainder taken from reference TRBV2 and TRBJ1-5, is EPEVTQTPSHQVTQMGQEVILRCVPISNHLYFYWYRQILGQKVEFLVSFYNNEISEKSEIFDDQFSVERPDGSNFTLKIRSTKLEDSAMYFCASKKGGVVTGYSNQPQHFGDGTRLSIL.

The chain carries TRBV7-2 and TRBJ2-1, with 8 bases lining up with TRBD1. CDR3 length: 15 residues. After removal of 1 base from V and 4 bases from J, the junction contained 3 bases not matched to a gene. Looked up from germline, CDR1 is SGHTA and CDR2 is FQGNSA. The CDR3 bases are TGTGCCAGCAGCTTAGGGACAGGGAATTACAATGAGCAGTTCTTC. It is translated as CASSLGTGNYNEQFF.

J is TRBJ1-1 and V is TRBV2; 12 bases fit TRBD1. The CDR3 is 15 amino acids. The V gene's germline CDR1 is SNHLY and CDR2 FYNNEI. Trimming took 3 bases from V and 11 from J; bases not matched to a gene: 10. The CDR3 is CASSDPLGQGAGAFF. The CDR3 DNA reads TGTGCCAGCAGTGACCCCCTGGGACAGGGGGCAGGTGCTTTCTTT.

This chain uses TRBV6-5 with TRBJ2-7; a weak D match, TRBD2 (6 bases). Germline V gene data show CDR1 as MNHEY and CDR2 as SVGAGI. Trimming cost V 6 bases and J 4 bases, with 13 bases left between them. There are 13 residues in the CDR3. CDR3 sequence reads: CASSRSGGYEQYF. CDR3 bases: TGTGCCAGCAGCCGCTCCGGGGGTTACGAGCAGTACTTC.

The J gene is TRBJ2-3, the V gene TRBV2, with a possible D match to TRBD2 (5 bases). The CDR3 covers 14 residues. The germline V gene encodes CDR1 SNHLY and CDR2 FYNNEI. With 3 bases removed from V and 1 base from J, the gap between germline ends came to 8 bases. CDR3 in DNA: TGTGCCAGCAGTGATCGGACTGGCACAGATACGCAGTATTTT. It translates to CASSDRTGTDTQYF.

The rearrangement joins TRBV7-9 to TRBJ1-5; D call uncertain. V gave up 5 bases and J gave up 9 bases, with 11 bases separating them. Per the germline V gene, CDR1 is SEHNR and CDR2 is FQNEAQ (reference sequence). The CDR3 has 12 amino acids. The CDR3, as DNA: TGTGCCAGCAGCAACTCCGGGAGGCCCCAGCATTTT. Its translation: CASSNSGRPQHF.

The chain carries TRBV6-4 and TRBJ1-4; 7 bases are a match to TRBD1. From germline, CDR1 is MRHNA and CDR2 SNTAGT. The junction had 4 bases not matched to a gene; V was cut back by 1 base and J by 2 bases. The CDR3 spans 16 residues. The DNA for the CDR3 is TGTGCCAGCAGTGACTTCAGGGGGTCGACTAATGAAAAACTGTTTTTT. Amino acids: CASSDFRGSTNEKLFF.